The clone carrying this TCR beta chain has a handful of counts. Trimming cost V 6 bases and J 6 bases; bases outside gene matches: 4. The CDR3 length is 14 residues. Germline V CDR1 and CDR2: KGHSH, LQKENI. This sample stems from a study of shared clonotypes between healthy human individuals. Generated by immunoSEQ multiplex PCR, the TCRdb table keeps only in-frame clones and is missing some. Seen here are about 730,000 clones, 55% to 80% observed once, and the top ten hold approximately 1.8%. Each of the donors was a healthy adult who was HIV-negative and had not had a recent acute infection or vaccination.

The clonotype originates from a woman aged 25 to 45 in good health. The material sequenced was memory CD4+ T cells sorted from blood. Subset described: CD45RA-negative fraction. The J gene is TRBJ1-5, the V gene TRBV18, with 11 positions matching TRBD1. CDR3 coding DNA: TGTGCCAGCTCCACCGGGACAGGGGGTCAGCCCCAGCATTTT. Protein product: CASSTGTGGQPQHF.